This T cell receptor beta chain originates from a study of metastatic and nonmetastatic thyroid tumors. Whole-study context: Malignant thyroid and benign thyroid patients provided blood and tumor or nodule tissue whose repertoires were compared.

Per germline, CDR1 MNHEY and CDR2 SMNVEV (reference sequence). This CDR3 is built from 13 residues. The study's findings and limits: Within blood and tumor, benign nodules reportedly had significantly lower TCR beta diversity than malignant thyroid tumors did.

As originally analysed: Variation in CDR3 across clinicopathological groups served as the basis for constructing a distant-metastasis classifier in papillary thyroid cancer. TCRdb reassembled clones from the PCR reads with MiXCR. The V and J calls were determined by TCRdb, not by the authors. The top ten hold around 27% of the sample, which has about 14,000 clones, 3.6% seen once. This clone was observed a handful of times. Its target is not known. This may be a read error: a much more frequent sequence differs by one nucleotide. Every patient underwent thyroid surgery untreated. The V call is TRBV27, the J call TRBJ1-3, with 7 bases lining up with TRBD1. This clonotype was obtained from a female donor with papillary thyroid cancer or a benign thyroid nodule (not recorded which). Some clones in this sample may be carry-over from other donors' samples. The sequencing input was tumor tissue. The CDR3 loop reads CASSRQGGNAIYF. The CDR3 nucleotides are TGTGCCAGCAGTCGACAGGGAGGAAACGCCATATATTTT.